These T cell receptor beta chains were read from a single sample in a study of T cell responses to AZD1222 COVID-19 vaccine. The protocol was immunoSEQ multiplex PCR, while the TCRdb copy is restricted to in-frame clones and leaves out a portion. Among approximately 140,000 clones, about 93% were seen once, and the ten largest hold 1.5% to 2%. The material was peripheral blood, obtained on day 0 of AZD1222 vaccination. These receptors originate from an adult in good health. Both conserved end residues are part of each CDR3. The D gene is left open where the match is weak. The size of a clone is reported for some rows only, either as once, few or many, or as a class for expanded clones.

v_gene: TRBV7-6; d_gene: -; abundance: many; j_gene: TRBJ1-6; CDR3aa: CASSLVSGAANSPLHF
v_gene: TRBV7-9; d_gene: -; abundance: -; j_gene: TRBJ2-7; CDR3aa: CASSLALGLLSYEQYF
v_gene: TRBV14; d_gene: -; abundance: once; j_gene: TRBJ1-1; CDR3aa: CASSQESGARTEAFF
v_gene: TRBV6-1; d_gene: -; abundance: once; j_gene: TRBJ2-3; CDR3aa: CASSEGRAEDTQYF
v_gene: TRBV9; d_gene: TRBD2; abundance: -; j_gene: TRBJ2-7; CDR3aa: CASSVSASGKYEQYF
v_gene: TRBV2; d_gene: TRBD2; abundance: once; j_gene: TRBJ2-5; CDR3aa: CASSATILLAGETQYF
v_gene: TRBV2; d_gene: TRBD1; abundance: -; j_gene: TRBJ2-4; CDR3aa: CASRDRGLSIQYF
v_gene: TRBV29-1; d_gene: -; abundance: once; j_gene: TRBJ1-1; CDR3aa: CSVSGILNTEAFF
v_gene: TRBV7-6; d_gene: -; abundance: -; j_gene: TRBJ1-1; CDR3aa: CASSSLRRWGRVLNTEAFF
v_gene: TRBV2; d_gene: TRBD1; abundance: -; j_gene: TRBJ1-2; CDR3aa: CATSYRGRNYGYTF
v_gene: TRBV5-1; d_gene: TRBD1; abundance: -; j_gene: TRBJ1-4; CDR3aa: CASSLGTGAEKLFF
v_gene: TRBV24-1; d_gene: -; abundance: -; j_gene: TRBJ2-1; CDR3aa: CATSEGRSSYNEQFF
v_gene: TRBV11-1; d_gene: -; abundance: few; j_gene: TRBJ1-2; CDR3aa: CASSLSGEVYGYTF
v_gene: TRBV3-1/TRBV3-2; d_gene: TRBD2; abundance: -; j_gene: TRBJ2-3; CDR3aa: CASSQGLPGGLTDTQYF
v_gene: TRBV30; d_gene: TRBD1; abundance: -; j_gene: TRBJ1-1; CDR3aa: CAWSPTRDRGRDTEAFF
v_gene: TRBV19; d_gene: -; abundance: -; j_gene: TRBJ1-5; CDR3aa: CASSISHSYNQPQHF
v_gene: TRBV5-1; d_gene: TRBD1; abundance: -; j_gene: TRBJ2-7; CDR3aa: CASSRGGQGIYEQYF
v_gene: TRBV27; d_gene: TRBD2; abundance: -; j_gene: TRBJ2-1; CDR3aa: CASTLKGSGAIYNEQFF
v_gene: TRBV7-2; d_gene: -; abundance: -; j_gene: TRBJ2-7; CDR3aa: CASSLEAGKYEQYF
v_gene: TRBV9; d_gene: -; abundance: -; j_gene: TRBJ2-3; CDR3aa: CASSVDTVTNTQYF